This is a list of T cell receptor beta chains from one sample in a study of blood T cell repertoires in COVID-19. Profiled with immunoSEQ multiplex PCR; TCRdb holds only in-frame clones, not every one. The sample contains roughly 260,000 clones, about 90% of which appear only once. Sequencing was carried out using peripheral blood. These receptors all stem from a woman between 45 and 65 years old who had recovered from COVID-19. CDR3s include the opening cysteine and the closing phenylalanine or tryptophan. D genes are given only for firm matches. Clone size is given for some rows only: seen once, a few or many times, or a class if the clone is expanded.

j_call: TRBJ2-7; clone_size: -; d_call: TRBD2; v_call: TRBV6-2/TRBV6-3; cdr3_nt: TGTGCCAGCAGTTCAGGGACTAGCGGGGGGGCCCACGAGCAGTACTTC; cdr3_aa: CASSSGTSGGAHEQYF
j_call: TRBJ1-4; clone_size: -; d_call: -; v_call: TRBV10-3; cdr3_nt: TGTGCCATCAGAGGTGGGGTAGGGAGCCGAGAAAAACTGTTTTTT; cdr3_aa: CAIRGGVGSREKLFF
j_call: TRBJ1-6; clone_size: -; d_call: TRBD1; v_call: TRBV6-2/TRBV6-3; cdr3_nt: TGTGCCAGCAGTAGACCGGGACAGGGGGCGAGGCCCCTCCACTTT; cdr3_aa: CASSRPGQGARPLHF
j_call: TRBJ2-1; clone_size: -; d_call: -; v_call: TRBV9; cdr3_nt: TGTGCCAGCAGCTTCGCAGGGCAGGGGTACAATGAGCAGTTCTTC; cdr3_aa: CASSFAGQGYNEQFF
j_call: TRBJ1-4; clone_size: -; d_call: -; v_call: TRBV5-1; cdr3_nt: TGCGCCACCAAGCAGAATACAGGCGCGGGAGAAAAACTGTTTTTT; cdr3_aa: CATKQNTGAGEKLFF
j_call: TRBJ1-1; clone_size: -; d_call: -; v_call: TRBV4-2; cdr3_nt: TGTGCCAGCAGCCAAGGTCGGAACACTGAAGCTTTCTTT; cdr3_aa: CASSQGRNTEAFF
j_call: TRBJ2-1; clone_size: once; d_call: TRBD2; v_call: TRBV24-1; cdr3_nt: TGTGCCACCAGTGATTCCGGACTAGCGGCCAATGAGCAGTTCTTC; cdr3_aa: CATSDSGLAANEQFF
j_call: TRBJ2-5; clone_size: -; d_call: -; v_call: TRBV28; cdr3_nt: TGTGCCAGCAGTTCCCCTGCGGCAGGAGGGGAGACCCAGTACTTC; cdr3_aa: CASSSPAAGGETQYF
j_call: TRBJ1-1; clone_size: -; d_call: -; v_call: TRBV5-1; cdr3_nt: TGCGCCAGCAGCTTGATCCAGGGCCTGATGAACACTGAAGCTTTCTTT; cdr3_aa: CASSLIQGLMNTEAFF
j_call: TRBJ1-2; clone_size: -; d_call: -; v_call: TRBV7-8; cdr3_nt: TGTGCCAGCAGCTTAGCGGCCGACTATGGCTACACCTTC; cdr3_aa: CASSLAADYGYTF
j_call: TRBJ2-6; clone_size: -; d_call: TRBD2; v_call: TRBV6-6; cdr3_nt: TGTGCCAGCAGACGAGCCGGGACTAGCTCTGGGGCCAACGTCCTGACTTTC; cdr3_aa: CASRRAGTSSGANVLTF
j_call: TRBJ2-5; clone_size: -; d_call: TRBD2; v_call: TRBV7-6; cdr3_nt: TGTGCCAGCAGCTTGTTGGGTTACGGGACTAGCGGGTTCCAAGAGACCCAGTACTTC; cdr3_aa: CASSLLGYGTSGFQETQYF
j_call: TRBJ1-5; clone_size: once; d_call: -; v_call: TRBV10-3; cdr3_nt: TGTGCCATCAGTGGAGACAGGTCCAATCAGCCCCAGCATTTT; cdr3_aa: CAISGDRSNQPQHF
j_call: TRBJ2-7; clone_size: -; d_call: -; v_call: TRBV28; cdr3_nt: TGTGCCAGCAGTTTCCCCCGGATTAGCGGATCCTTAAAACTAACCTACGAGCAGTACTTC; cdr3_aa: CASSFPRISGSLKLTYEQYF
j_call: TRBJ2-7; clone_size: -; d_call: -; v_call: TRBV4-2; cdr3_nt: TGTGCCAGCAGCCTACAGGAGACAAGCTCCTACGAGCAGTACTTC; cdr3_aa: CASSLQETSSYEQYF
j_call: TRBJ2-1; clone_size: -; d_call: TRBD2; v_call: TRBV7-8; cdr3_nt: TGTGCCAGCAGCTTAGCTCGACTAGCGGTCAAAGACTACAATGAGCAGTTCTTC; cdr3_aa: CASSLARLAVKDYNEQFF
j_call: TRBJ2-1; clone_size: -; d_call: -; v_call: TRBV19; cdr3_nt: TGTGCCAGTAAGCCTTGGTCCTCCTACAATGAGCAGTTCTTC; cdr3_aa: CASKPWSSYNEQFF
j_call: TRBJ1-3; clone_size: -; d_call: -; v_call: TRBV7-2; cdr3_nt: TGTGCCAGCAGCTTGGGCAACGCCTTAACTGGAAACACCATATATTTT; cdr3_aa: CASSLGNALTGNTIYF
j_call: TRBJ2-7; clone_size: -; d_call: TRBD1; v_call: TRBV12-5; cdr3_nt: TGTGCTAGTGGTTATCTCCCGGACAGGGGAGGCGAGCAGTACTTC; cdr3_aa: CASGYLPDRGGEQYF
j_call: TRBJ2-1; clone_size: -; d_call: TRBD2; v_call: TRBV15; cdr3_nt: TGTGCCACCAGCTCTGGGCTAGCGGAATACAATGAGCAGTTCTTC; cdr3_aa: CATSSGLAEYNEQFF
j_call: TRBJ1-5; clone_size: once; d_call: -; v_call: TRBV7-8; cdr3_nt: TGTGCCAGCAGCTTACAGGTCCGGAATCAGCCCCAGCATTTT; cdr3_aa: CASSLQVRNQPQHF
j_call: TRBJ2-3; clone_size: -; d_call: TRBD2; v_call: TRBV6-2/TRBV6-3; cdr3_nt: TGTGCCAGCAGCCGGCTCTTGGCCTGGGGGCAACTAGCGGGAGGGCCCGAAGATACGCAGTATTTT; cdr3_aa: CASSRLLAWGQLAGGPEDTQYF
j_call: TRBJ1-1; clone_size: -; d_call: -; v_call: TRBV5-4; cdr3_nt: TGTGCCAGCAGAGCAAAGTCGCGGGGGCGCGTTTCCATTTTGAACACTGAAGCTTTCTTT; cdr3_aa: CASRAKSRGRVSILNTEAFF
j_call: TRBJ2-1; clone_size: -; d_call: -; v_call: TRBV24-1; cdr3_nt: TGTGCCACCAGTGACCGCGGAGGTGAGCAGTTCTTC; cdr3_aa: CATSDRGGEQFF
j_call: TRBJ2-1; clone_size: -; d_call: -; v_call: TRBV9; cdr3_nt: TGTGCCAGCAGCGTAGCGGGGGATTCCTACAATGAGCAGTTCTTC; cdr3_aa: CASSVAGDSYNEQFF
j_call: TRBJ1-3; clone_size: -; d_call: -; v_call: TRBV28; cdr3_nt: TGTGCCAGCAGACCGACAAACAGTTACTCTGGAAACACCATATATTTT; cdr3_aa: CASRPTNSYSGNTIYF
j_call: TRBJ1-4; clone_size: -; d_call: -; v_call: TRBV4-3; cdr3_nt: TGCGCCAGCAGCCACACAGGGAAGGATGAAAAACTGTTTTTT; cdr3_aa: CASSHTGKDEKLFF
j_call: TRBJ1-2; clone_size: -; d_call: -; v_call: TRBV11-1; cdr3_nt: TGTGCCAGCAGCAACGACCAGGGGTTCGTTTGGGACTACACCTTC; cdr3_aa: CASSNDQGFVWDYTF
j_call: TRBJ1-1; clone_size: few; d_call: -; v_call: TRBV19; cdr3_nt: TGTGCCAGTAGTACCCGAGGGAGGAACACTGAAGCTTTCTTT; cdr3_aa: CASSTRGRNTEAFF
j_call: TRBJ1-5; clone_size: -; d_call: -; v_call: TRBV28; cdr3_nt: TGTGCCAGCCAACCCAGCCCAGGGAATCAGCCCCAGCATTTT; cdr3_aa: CASQPSPGNQPQHF
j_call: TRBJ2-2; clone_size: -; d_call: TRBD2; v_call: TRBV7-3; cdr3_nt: TGTGCCAGCAGCTTAAGCGGACTAGCGTCGGCCGGGGAGCTGTTTTTT; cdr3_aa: CASSLSGLASAGELFF
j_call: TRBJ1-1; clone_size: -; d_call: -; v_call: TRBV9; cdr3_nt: TGTGCCAGCAGCGTAGTGGGCAGGGTGAACACTGAAGCTTTCTTT; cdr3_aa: CASSVVGRVNTEAFF
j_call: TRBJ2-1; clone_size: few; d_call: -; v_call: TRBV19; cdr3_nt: TGTGCCAGTAGTCTCCTAAATGAGCAGTTCTTC; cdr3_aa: CASSLLNEQFF
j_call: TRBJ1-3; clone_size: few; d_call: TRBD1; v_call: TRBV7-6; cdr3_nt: TGTGCCAGCAGCTTAAGCGGGACAGGGGTGACCCGAAACACCATATATTTT; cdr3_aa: CASSLSGTGVTRNTIYF
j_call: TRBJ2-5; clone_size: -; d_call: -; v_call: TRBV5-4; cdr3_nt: TGTGCCAGCAGCTTGACTCCACTAGCTACCCAGTACTTC; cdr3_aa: CASSLTPLATQYF
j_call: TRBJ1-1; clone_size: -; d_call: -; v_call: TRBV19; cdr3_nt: TGTGCCAGTAAATCGCAGGCAGCGAACACTGAAGCTTTCTTT; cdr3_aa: CASKSQAANTEAFF
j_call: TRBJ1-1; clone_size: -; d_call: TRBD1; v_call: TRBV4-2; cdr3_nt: TGTGCCAGCAGCCAAAAAACCGGGACAGGTAACACTGAAGCTTTCTTT; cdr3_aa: CASSQKTGTGNTEAFF
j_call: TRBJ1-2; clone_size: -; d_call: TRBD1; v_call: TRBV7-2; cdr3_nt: TGTGCCAGCAGTTGGACAGGGAGGGAGGGCTACACCTTC; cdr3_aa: CASSWTGREGYTF
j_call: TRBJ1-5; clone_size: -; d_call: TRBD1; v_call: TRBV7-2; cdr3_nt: TGTGCCAGCAGCTTAGCGGACAGGGTTGAGCCCCAGCATTTT; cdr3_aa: CASSLADRVEPQHF
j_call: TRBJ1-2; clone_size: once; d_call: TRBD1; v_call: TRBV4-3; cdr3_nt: TGCGCCAGCAGCCAAGAACGAGGGACAGGGAGGAATGGCTACACCTTC; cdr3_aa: CASSQERGTGRNGYTF
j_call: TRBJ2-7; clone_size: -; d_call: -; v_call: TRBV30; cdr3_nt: TGTGCCTGGAGTGGCTTACCCCGGGGTTACGAGCAGTACTTC; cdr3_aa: CAWSGLPRGYEQYF